This T cell receptor (beta chain) derives from a study of blood T cell repertoires in COVID-19. Study overall: Spain, Italy and the United States supplied samples that represented acute and convalescent COVID-19. PBMCs, B-cell-depleted T cells, or T cells provided the cDNA or gDNA that made up the material.

Original data processing: Reference gene primer amplification in the assay estimated nucleated cell counts. The repertoire was sequenced with immunoSEQ multiplex PCR; TCRdb's copy has only in-frame clones and lacks some. The DNA was the basis for D and trimming; V, J and clone size are from that table. Here the sample spans roughly 200,000 clones, around 85% being singletons. The CDR3 has 16 amino acids. Germline V gene sequence: CDR1 SEHNR, CDR2 FQNEAQ (reference sequence). V was pared by 7 bases and J by 2 bases, with 8 bases of the junction left unmatched. This TCR derives from a man in his sixties with acute or convalescent COVID-19. The rearrangement joins TRBV7-9 to TRBJ2-2; TRBD2 agrees at 9 bases. Specimen: peripheral blood. The CDR3 nucleotides read TGTGCCAGCACCACGTTTAGCGGGAGTAACACCGGGGAGCTGTTTTTT. Translating it yields CASTTFSGSNTGELFF.